This entry features one TCR beta chain sequence. Its antigen is unidentified. These data come from a study of T cell responses to AZD1222 COVID-19 vaccine. Findings and limits, study-wide: A reported finding is that nearly half of spike-specific TCRs target unmutated variant regions. Scientists sampled the repertoires only once the peak T cell response had passed. The study found Spike-specific TCR breadth and depth rose after two AZD1222 doses. Among the donors, most were white British and more were female, and clonal diversity was possibly underestimated.

There are 13 residues in the CDR3. V was clipped by 3 bases and J by 4 bases, with 9 bases between them. This table comes from immunoSEQ multiplex PCR, and its TCRdb copy is limited to in-frame clones, with some not included. The table includes over 150,000 clones, roughly 94% detected once. This chain joins TRBV12-3 or TRBV12-4 and TRBJ1-2; D unresolved. The origin of this receptor is an adult who received the AZD1222 COVID-19 vaccine. Sequenced material: peripheral blood, taken 28 days after the second AZD1222 dose. The CDR3 bases are TGTGCCAGCAGTTTTAGTCAGGCCTATGGCTACACCTTC. As protein: CASSFSQAYGYTF.